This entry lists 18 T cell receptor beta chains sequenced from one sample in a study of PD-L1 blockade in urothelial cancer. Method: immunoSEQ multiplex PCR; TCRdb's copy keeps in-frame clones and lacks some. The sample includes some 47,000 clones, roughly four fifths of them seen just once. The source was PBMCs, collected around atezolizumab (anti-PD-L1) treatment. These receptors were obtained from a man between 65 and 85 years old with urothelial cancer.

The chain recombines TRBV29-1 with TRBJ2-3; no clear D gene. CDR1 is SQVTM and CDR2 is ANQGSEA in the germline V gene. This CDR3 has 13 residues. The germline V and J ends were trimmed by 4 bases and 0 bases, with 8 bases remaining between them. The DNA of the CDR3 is TGCAGCGTTGCAAGCCCTAGCACAGATACGCAGTATTTT. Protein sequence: CSVASPSTDTQYF.

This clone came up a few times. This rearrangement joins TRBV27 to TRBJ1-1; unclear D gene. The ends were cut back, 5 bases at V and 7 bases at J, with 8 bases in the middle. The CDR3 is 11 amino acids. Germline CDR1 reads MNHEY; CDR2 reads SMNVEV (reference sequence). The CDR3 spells CASSPGDEAFF. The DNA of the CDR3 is TGTGCCAGCAGTCCGGGAGATGAAGCTTTCTTT.

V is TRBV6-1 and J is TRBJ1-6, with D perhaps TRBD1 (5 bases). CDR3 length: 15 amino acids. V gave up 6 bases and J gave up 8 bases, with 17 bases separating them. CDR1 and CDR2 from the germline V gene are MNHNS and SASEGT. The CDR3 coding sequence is TGTGCCAGCAGGGGGTGGCAAAGCAGGGATTCACCCCTCCACTTT. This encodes CASRGWQSRDSPLHF.

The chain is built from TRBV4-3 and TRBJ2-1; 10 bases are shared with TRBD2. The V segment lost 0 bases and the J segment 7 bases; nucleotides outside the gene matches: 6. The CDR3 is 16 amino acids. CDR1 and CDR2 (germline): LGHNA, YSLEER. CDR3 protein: CASSQEGLAGENEQFF. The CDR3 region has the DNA TGCGCCAGCAGCCAAGAGGGGCTAGCGGGGGAAAATGAGCAGTTCTTC.

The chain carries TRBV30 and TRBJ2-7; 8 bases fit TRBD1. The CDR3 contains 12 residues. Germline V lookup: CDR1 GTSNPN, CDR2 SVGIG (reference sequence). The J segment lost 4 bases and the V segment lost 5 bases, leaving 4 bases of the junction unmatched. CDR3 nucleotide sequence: TGTGCCTGGGACAGGGGTCGGTACGAGCAGTACTTC. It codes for CAWDRGRYEQYF.

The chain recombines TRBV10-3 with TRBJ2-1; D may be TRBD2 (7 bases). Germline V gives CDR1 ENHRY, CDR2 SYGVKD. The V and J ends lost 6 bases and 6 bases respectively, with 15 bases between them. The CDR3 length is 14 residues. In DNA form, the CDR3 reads TGTGCCATCAGGGAGGGGGGGGTTATCAATGAGCAGTTCTTC. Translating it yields CAIREGGVINEQFF.

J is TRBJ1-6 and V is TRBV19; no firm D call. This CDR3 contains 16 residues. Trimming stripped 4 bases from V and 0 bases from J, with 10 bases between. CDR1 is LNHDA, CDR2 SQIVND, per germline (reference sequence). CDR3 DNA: TGTGCCAGTAGTAAAGAGGAGAGCTCCTATAATTCACCCCTCCACTTT. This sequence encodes CASSKEESSYNSPLHF.

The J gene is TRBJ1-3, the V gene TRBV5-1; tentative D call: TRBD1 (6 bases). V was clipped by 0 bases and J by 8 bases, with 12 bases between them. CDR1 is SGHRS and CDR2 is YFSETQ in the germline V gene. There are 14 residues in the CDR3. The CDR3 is CASSLAIRGDTIYF. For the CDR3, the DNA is TGCGCCAGCAGCTTGGCCATCAGGGGAGACACCATATATTTT.

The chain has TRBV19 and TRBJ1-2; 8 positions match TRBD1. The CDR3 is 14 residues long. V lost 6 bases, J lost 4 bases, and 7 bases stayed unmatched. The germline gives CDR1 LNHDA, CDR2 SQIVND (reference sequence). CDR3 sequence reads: CASRHTGQGYGYTF. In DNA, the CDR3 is TGTGCCAGTAGACACACCGGACAGGGCTATGGCTACACCTTC.

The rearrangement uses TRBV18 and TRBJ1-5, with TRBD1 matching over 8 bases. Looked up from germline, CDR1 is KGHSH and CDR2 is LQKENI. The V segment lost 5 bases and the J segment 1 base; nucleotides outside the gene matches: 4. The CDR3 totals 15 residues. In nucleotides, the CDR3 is TGTGCCAGCTCAGAAGACAGGGGAAGCAATCAGCCCCAGCATTTT. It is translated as CASSEDRGSNQPQHF.

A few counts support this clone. This CDR3 reads CASRSVSNTGELFF. The DNA for the CDR3 is TGTGCCAGCAGATCTGTCTCGAACACCGGGGAGCTGTTTTTT. V gene TRBV9 combines with J gene TRBJ2-2, with no clear D. This CDR3 comprises 14 residues. Trimming took off 5 bases at V and 0 bases at J, with 8 bases between the two ends. The germline CDR1 and CDR2 sequences are SGDLS and YYNGEE.

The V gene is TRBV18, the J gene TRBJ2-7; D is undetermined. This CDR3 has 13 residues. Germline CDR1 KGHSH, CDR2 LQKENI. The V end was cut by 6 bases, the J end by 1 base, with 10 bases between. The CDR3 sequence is CASSSPQSYEQYF. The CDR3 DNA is TGTGCCAGCTCTTCCCCCCAGTCCTACGAGCAGTACTTC. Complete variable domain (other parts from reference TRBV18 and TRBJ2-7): NAGVMQNPRHLVRRRGQEARLRCSPMKGHSHVYWYRQLPEEGLKFMVYLQKENIIDESGMPKERFSAEFPKEGPSILRIQQVVRGDSAAYFCASSSPQSYEQYFGPGTRLTVT.

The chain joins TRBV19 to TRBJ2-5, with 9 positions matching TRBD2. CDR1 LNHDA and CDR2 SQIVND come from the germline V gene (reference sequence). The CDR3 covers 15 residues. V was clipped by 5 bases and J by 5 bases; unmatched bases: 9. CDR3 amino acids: CASSESGGMSETQYF. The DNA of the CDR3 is TGTGCCAGTAGTGAAAGCGGGGGGATGTCGGAGACCCAGTACTTC.

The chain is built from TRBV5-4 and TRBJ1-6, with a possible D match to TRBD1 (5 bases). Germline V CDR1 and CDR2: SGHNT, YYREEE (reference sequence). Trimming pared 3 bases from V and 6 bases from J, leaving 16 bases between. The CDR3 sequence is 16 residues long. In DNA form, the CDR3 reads TGTGCCAGCAGCTCTTACCTACAGGAACCTAATTCACCCCTCCACTTT. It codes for CASSSYLQEPNSPLHF.

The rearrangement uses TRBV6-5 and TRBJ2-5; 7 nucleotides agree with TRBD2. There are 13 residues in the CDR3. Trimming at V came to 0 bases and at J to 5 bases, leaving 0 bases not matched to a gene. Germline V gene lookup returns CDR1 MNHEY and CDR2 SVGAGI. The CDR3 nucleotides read TGTGCCAGCAGTTACTCCGGGGGGGAGACCCAGTACTTC. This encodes CASSYSGGETQYF.

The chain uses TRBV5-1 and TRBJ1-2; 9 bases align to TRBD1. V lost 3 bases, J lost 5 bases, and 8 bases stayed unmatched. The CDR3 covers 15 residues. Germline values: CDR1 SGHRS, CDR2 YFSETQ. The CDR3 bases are TGCGCCAGCAGCTGGAAGACCGGGACAGGGTATGGCTACACCTTC. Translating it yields CASSWKTGTGYGYTF.

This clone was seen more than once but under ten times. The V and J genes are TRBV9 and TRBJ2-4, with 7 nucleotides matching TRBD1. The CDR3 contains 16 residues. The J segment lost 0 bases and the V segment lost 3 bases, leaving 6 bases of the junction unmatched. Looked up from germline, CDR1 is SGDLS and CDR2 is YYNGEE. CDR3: CASSATGAIAKNIQYF. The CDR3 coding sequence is TGTGCCAGCAGCGCTACAGGGGCCATAGCCAAAAACATTCAGTACTTC.

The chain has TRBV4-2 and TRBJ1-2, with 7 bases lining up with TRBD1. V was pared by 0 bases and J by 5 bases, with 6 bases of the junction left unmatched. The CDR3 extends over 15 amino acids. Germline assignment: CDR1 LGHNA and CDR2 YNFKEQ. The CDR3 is CASSQDLAGGYGYTF. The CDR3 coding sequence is TGTGCCAGCAGCCAAGACCTCGCAGGGGGGTATGGCTACACCTTC.